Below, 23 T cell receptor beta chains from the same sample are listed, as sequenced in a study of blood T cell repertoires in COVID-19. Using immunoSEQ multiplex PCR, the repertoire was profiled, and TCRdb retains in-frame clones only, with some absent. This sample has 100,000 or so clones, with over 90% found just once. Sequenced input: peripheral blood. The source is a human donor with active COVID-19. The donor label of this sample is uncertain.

The CDR3: CASSVDGSSYEQYF. CDR3 DNA sequence: TGTGCCAGCAGCGTAGACGGGAGCTCCTACGAGCAGTACTTC. The V gene is TRBV9, the J gene TRBJ2-7; TRBD2 is a possible D gene (6 bases). Germline V gives CDR1 SGDLS, CDR2 YYNGEE. The CDR3 consists of 14 residues. With 0 bases removed from V and 0 bases from J, the gap between germline ends came to 7 bases.

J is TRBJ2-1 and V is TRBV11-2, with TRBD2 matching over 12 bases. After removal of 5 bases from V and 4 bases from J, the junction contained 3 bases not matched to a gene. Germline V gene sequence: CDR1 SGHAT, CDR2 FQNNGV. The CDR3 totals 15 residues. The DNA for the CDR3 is TGTGCCAGCAGCACCGGACTAGCGGGGTACAATGAGCAGTTCTTC. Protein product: CASSTGLAGYNEQFF.

The CDR3 sequence: CASSLGEGGGGYTF. The DNA of the CDR3 is TGTGCCAGCAGCCTGGGGGAGGGCGGAGGTGGCTACACCTTC. V gene TRBV7-9 combines with J gene TRBJ1-2; D possibly corresponds to TRBD1 (5 bases). The CDR3 loop spans 14 amino acids. CDR1 and CDR2 (germline): SEHNR, FQNEAQ (reference sequence). With 5 bases removed from V and 7 bases from J, the gap between germline ends came to 17 bases.

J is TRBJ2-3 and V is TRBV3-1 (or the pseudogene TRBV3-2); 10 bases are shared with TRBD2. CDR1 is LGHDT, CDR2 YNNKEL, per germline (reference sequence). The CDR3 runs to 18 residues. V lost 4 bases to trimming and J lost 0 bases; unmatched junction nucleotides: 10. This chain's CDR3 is CASSRASGGPTSTDTQYF. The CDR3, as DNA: TGTGCCAGCAGCCGGGCTAGCGGGGGCCCTACGAGCACAGATACGCAGTATTTT.

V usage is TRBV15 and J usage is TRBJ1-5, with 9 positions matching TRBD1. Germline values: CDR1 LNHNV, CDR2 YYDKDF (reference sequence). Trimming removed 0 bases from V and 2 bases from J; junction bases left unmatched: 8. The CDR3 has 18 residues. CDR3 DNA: TGTGCCACCAGCAGAGATAGGGGGGACAGGGTTGGCAATCAGCCCCAGCATTTT. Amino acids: CATSRDRGDRVGNQPQHF. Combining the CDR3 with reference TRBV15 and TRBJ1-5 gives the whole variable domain DAMVIQNPRYQVTQFGKPVTLSCSQTLNHNVMYWYQQKSSQAPKLLFHYYDKDFNNEADTPDNFQSRRPNTSFCFLDIRSPGLGDTAMYLCATSRDRGDRVGNQPQHFGDGTRLSIL.

This CDR3 is CASSAPAYGTEFTDTQYF. DNA of the CDR3: TGTGCCAGCAGCGCCCCCGCATATGGGACAGAGTTCACAGATACGCAGTATTTT. The V and J genes are TRBV7-2 and TRBJ2-3; 7 nucleotides agree with TRBD1. Germline-derived CDR1 and CDR2 are SGHTA and FQGNSA. After removal of 5 bases from V and 2 bases from J, the junction contained 16 bases not matched to a gene. This CDR3 has 18 amino acids.

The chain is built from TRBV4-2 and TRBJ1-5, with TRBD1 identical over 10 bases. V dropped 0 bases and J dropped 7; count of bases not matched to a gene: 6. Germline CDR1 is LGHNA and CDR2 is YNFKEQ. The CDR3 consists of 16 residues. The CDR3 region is CASSQDRDRGGQPQHF. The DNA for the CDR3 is TGTGCCAGCAGCCAAGACCGGGACAGGGGAGGCCAGCCCCAGCATTTT.

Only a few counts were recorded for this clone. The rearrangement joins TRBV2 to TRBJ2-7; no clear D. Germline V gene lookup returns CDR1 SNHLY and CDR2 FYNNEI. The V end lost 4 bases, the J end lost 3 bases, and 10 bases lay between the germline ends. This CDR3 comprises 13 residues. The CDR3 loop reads CASSVAGSYEQYF. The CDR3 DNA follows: TGTGCCAGCAGTGTTGCCGGTAGCTACGAGCAGTACTTC.

The CDR3 region is CASSRVRGDSNQPQHF. CDR3 coding DNA: TGTGCCAGTAGCCGCGTAAGGGGCGATAGCAATCAGCCCCAGCATTTT. The chain links TRBV19 to TRBJ1-5; D perhaps matches TRBD1 (5 bases). This CDR3 is 16 amino acids long. Germline CDR1 reads LNHDA; CDR2 reads SQIVND (reference sequence). V lost 6 bases, J lost 0 bases, and 15 bases lay in between. The entire variable domain, with the rest obtained from reference TRBV19 and TRBJ1-5, is as follows: DGGITQSPKYLFRKEGQNVTLSCEQNLNHDAMYWYRQDPGQGLRLIYYSQIVNDFQKGDIAEGYSVSREKKESFPLTVTSAQKNPTAFYLCASSRVRGDSNQPQHFGDGTRLSIL.

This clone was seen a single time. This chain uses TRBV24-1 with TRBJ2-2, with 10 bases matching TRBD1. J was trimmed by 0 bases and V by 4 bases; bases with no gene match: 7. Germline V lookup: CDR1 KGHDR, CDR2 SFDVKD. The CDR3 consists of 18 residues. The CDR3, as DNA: TGTGCCACCAGTGACGTCCTAGGACAGGGGGCGAACACCGGGGAGCTGTTTTTT. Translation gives CATSDVLGQGANTGELFF.

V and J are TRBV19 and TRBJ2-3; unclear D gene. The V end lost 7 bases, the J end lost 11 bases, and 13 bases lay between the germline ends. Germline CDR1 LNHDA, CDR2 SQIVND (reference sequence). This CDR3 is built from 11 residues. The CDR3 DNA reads TGTGCCAGTAAGACGGGTCCGAAGCAGTATTTT. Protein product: CASKTGPKQYF.

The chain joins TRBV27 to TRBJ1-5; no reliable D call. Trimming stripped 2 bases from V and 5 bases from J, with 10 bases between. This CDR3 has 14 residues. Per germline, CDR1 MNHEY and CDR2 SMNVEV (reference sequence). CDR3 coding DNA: TGTGCCAGCAGTTTACGAGGGAGGGATCAGCCCCAGCATTTT. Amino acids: CASSLRGRDQPQHF.

The CDR3 region is CASSPPGVSTEAFF. The CDR3 DNA follows: TGCGCCAGCAGCCCGCCAGGGGTCTCAACTGAAGCTTTCTTT. The chain has TRBV5-1 and TRBJ1-1, with a tentative D call TRBD1 (6 bases). The V and J ends lost 4 bases and 5 bases respectively, with 15 bases between them. CDR3 length equals 14 residues. The V gene's germline CDR1 is SGHRS and CDR2 YFSETQ.

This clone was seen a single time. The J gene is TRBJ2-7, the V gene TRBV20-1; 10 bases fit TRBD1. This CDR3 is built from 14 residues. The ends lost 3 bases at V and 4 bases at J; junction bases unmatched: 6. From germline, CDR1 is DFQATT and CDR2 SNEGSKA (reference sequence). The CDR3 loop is CSASLGQGRYEQYF. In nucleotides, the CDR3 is TGCAGTGCTAGTCTGGGACAGGGGAGGTACGAGCAGTACTTC.

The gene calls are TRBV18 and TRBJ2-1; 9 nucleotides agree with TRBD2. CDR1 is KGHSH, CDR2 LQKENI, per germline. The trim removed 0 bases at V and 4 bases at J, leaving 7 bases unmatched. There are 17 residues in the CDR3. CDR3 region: CASSPPPRGGHYNEQFF. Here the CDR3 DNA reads TGTGCCAGCTCACCACCCCCGCGGGGGGGCCATTACAATGAGCAGTTCTTC.

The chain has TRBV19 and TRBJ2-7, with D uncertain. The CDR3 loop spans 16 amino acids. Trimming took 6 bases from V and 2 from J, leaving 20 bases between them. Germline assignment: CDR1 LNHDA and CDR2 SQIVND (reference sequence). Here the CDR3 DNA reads TGTGCCAGTAGCCAGGAATTCGCCGACATTACCTACGAGCAGTACTTC. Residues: CASSQEFADITYEQYF.

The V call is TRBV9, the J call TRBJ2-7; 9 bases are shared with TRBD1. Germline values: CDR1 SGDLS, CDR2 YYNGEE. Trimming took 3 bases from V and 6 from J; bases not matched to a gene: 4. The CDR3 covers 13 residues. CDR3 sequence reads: CASSGGQGGEQYF. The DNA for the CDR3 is TGTGCCAGCAGCGGGGGACAGGGAGGCGAGCAGTACTTC.

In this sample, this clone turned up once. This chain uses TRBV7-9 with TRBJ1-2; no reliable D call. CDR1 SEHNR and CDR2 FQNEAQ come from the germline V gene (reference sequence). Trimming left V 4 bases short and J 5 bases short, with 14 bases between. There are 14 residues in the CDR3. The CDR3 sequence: CASSSAGKGYGYTF. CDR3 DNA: TGTGCCAGCAGCTCCGCGGGGAAGGGTTATGGCTACACCTTC.

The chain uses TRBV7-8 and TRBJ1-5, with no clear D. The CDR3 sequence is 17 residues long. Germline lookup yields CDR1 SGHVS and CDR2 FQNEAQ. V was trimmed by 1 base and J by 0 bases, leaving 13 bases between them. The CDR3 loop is CASSLEAGSYSNQPQHF. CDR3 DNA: TGTGCCAGCAGCTTAGAGGCAGGCAGTTATAGCAATCAGCCCCAGCATTTT.

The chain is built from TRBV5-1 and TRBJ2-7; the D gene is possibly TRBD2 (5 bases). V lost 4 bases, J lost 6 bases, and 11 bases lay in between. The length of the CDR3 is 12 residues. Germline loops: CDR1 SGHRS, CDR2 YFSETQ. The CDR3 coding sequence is TGCGCCAGCAGCCCTCAGCGGTCCGAGCAGTACTTC. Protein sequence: CASSPQRSEQYF.

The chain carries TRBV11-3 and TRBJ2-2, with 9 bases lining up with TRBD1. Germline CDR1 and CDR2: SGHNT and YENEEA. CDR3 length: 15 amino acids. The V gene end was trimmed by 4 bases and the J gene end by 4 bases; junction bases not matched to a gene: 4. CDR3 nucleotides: TGTGCCAGCAGCTCCGGGACAGGGCTCACCGGGGAGCTGTTTTTT. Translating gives CASSSGTGLTGELFF.

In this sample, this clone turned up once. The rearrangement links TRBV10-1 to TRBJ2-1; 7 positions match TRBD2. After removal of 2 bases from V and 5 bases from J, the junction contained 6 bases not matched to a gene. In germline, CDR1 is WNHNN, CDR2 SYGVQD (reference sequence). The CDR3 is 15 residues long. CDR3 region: CASSERASGHNEQFF. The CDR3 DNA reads TGCGCCAGCAGTGAGAGGGCTAGCGGACACAATGAGCAGTTCTTC.

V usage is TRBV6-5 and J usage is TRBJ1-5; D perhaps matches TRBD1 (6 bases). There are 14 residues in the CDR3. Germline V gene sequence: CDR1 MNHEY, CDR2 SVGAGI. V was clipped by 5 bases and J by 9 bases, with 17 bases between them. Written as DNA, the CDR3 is TGTGCCAGCAGTCCGTCCCGGGACATGACGCCCCAGCATTTT. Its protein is CASSPSRDMTPQHF.